The 5 T cell receptor beta chains below all came from one sample that was sequenced in a study of cytomegalovirus exposure and HLA in healthy donors. The PCR was carried out with 60 Vbeta primers and 13 Jbeta primers. Measured with immunoSEQ multiplex PCR; TCRdb has only the in-frame clones, and not every one. This sample yields around 170,000 clones, of which approximately 81% are seen a single time; less than 4.5% belongs to the top ten. The source material was PBMCs. The receptor source for this set is a man in his fifties in good health and CMV-seronegative.

This clone was counted a few times. The gene calls are TRBV6-5 and TRBJ1-4, with 9 bases that match TRBD1. Germline V gene data show CDR1 as MNHEY and CDR2 as SVGAGI. The junction had 6 bases not matched to a gene; V was cut back by 4 bases and J by 6 bases. The CDR3 has 15 residues. The CDR3 DNA sequence: TGTGCCAGCAGTTCGAGCGACAGGGGGTATGAAAAACTGTTTTTT. Translation: CASSSSDRGYEKLFF.

This rearrangement joins TRBV27 to TRBJ2-1, with TRBD1 as a possible D gene (5 bases). The CDR3 loop spans 15 amino acids. Trimming pared 5 bases from V and 3 bases from J, leaving 14 bases between. CDR1 and CDR2 from the germline V gene are MNHEY and SMNVEV (reference sequence). DNA for the CDR3: TGTGCCAGCAGTCTTGACAGCAGTATCTACAATGAGCAGTTCTTC. The encoded protein is CASSLDSSIYNEQFF.

The CDR3 sequence is CASSLDRGLVGEQYF. The DNA for the CDR3 is TGTGCCAGCAGCCTGGACAGGGGGCTTGTGGGCGAGCAGTACTTC. The chain links TRBV7-2 to TRBJ2-7, with TRBD1 identical over 11 bases. The ends lost 5 bases at V and 6 bases at J; junction bases unmatched: 9. CDR1 SGHTA and CDR2 FQGNSA come from the germline V gene. The CDR3 has 15 residues.

The chain is built from TRBV10-3 and TRBJ2-7; the match to TRBD2 covers 7 bases. The CDR3 sequence is 15 residues long. The germline V gene encodes CDR1 ENHRY and CDR2 SYGVKD. With 5 bases clipped from V and 4 bases from J, the junction kept 11 bases outside the gene matches. This CDR3 reads CAISLGGGVKYEQYF. The DNA for the CDR3 is TGTGCCATCAGTTTAGGTGGGGGGGTAAAGTACGAGCAGTACTTC.

Comments on this clone: One junction end disagrees with the germline gene, perhaps due to a read error. The J gene is TRBJ1-1, the V gene TRBV7-9; D remains unclear. Germline CDR1 reads SEHNR; CDR2 reads FQNEAQ (reference sequence). The length of the CDR3 is 13 residues. CDR3 in DNA: TGTTCCAGCAGCCAGGTCCAGAACACTGAAGCTTTCTTT. Its translation is CSSSQVQNTEAFF.